These 32 T cell receptor beta chains share one sample of origin, sequenced in a study of regulatory T cells in long-lasting Graves disease. Regarding time point: persistent/refractory GD, antithyroid drugs over 5 years with positive TRAb. Construction of the TCR library relied on RNA isolated from PBMCs. Arm-PCR with iRepertoire HTBI primers amplified the CDR3 regions for these TCR beta libraries. Each CDR3 protein gets one entry after TCRdb re-called the multiplex PCR reads with MiXCR. This sample yields about 660,000 distinct CDR3 sequences, of which approximately 29% are seen a single time; about 42% belongs to the top ten. The source material was peripheral blood mononuclear cells (PBMCs), sampled when the disease was refractory, from a patient treated with antithyroid drugs. The receptors here all came from a female donor with Graves disease.

The genes are TRBV2 and TRBJ2-6; 7 bases match TRBD1. Germline lookup yields CDR1 SNHLY and CDR2 FYNNEI. The CDR3 runs to 19 residues. Trimming took 6 bases from V and 0 from J; bases not matched to a gene: 14. CDR3 nucleotide sequence: TGTGCCAGCAGGCGTTATCGACGAACAGGGGACTCTGGGGCCAACGTCCTGACTTTC. Its translation: CASRRYRRTGDSGANVLTF.

This sequence joins TRBV28 and TRBJ1-2; D perhaps matches TRBD1 (6 bases). CDR3 length: 13 amino acids. V was trimmed by 8 bases and J by 4 bases, leaving 14 bases between them. Germline V gene lookup returns CDR1 MDHEN and CDR2 SYDVKM. CDR3 sequence reads: CASFGGTIYGYTF. CDR3 nucleotides: TGTGCCAGCTTTGGGGGCACTATCTATGGCTACACCTTC.

This chain joins TRBV5-1 and TRBJ1-1; D gene uncertain. The CDR3 has 14 amino acids. Trimming removed 3 bases at V and 7 bases at J, with 16 bases between. From germline, CDR1 is SGHRS and CDR2 YFSETQ. The CDR3 nucleotides are TGCGCCAGCAGCTGGTCGACGGAACGGCGTGAAGCTTTCTTT. It yields the protein CASSWSTERREAFF.

This clonotype occurred a few times. The V call is TRBV19, the J call TRBJ2-6; 9 bases fit TRBD1. V lost 6 bases, J lost 2 bases, and 5 bases stayed unmatched. Germline CDR1 is LNHDA and CDR2 is SQIVND (reference sequence). The CDR3 is made up of 16 amino acids. The CDR3 is CASRQQGATGANVLTF. The CDR3 nucleotides are TGTGCCAGTAGGCAACAGGGGGCTACTGGGGCCAACGTCCTGACTTTC.

This clonotype was found a few times. The chain uses TRBV12-3 or TRBV12-4 and TRBJ1-1; no reliable D call. Trimming stripped 6 bases from V and 7 bases from J, with 15 bases between. The CDR3 is 13 amino acids. CDR3 in amino acids: CASRWTADREAFF. CDR3 sequence (DNA): TGTGCCAGCAGGTGGACCGCCGACCGTGAAGCTTTCTTT.

In this sample, this clonotype turned up a few times. This chain links TRBV6-1 with TRBJ2-2, with D tentatively TRBD1 (6 bases). Between the trimmed V and J ends, which lost 7 bases and 6 bases, there was a span of 15 bases. The CDR3 is 14 amino acids. The germline V gene encodes CDR1 MNHNS and CDR2 SASEGT. The CDR3 bases are TGTGCCAGCAAACTTGGCAGGGGTGCCGGGGAGCTGTTTTTT. Its translation is CASKLGRGAGELFF.

The chain couples TRBV19 to TRBJ1-2; D is ambiguous. This CDR3 region has 12 residues. V lost 6 bases to trimming and J lost 4 bases, with 9 bases between them. Germline V gene lookup returns CDR1 LNHDA and CDR2 SQIVND (reference sequence). DNA of the CDR3: TGTGCCAGTAGCGGACTGAGCTATGGCTACACCTTC. Translated, it gives CASSGLSYGYTF.

The chain couples TRBV30 to TRBJ1-1; tentative D call: TRBD1 (6 bases). CDR3 length equals 16 residues. V lost 2 bases and J lost 0, with 16 bases in between. Germline loops: CDR1 GTSNPN, CDR2 SVGIG (reference sequence). The CDR3 spells CAWSLGGKGMNTEAFF. The DNA of the CDR3 is TGTGCCTGGAGTCTAGGGGGGAAGGGGATGAACACTGAAGCTTTCTTT. Using reference TRBV30 and TRBJ1-1 for the parts outside the CDR3, the full variable domain is SQTIHQWPATLVQPVGSPLSLECTVEGTSNPNLYWYRQAAGRGLQLLFYSVGIGQISSEVPQNLSASRPQDRQFILSSKKLLLSDSGFYLCAWSLGGKGMNTEAFFGQGTRLTVV.

The rearrangement links TRBV20-1 to TRBJ1-5, with D unresolved. Germline V gene data show CDR1 as DFQATT and CDR2 as SNEGSKA (reference sequence). The CDR3 covers 13 residues. V was cut by 3 bases and J by 0 bases, with 6 bases left in between. The CDR3 DNA sequence: TGCAGTGCTAGTTCGCATAGCAATCAGCCCCAGCATTTT. Protein product: CSASSHSNQPQHF.

This clonotype was seen a few times. The chain couples TRBV20-1 to TRBJ2-7; TRBD1 might be the D (5 bases). The CDR3 is made up of 13 amino acids. Trimming cost V 3 bases and J 2 bases, with 11 bases left between them. The germline V gene encodes CDR1 DFQATT and CDR2 SNEGSKA (reference sequence). CDR3 loop: CSASPNRPYEQYF. DNA of the CDR3: TGCAGTGCTAGCCCCAACAGGCCCTACGAGCAGTACTTC.

The chain employs TRBV7-8 and TRBJ1-2; D gene unclear. Germline lookup yields CDR1 SGHVS and CDR2 FQNEAQ. V was clipped by 5 bases and J by 2 bases, with 12 bases between them. This CDR3 comprises 14 residues. The CDR3 bases are TGTGCCAGCAGCAGTATGCTTGGGAACTATGGCTACACCTTC. This sequence encodes CASSSMLGNYGYTF. The entire variable domain, with the rest obtained from reference TRBV7-8 and TRBJ1-2, is as follows: GAGVSQSPRYKVAKRGQDVALRCDPISGHVSLFWYQQALGQGPEFLTYFQNEAQLDKSGLPSDRFFAERPEGSVSTLKIQRTQQEDSAVYLCASSSMLGNYGYTFGSGTRLTVV.

The gene calls are TRBV6-5 and TRBJ1-1, with D uncertain. This CDR3 contains 14 residues. Looked up from germline, CDR1 is MNHEY and CDR2 is SVGAGI. Trimming took off 2 bases at V and 3 bases at J, with 10 bases between the two ends. As DNA, the CDR3 is TGTGCCAGCAGTTACGTGCAGAGCTACACTGAAGCTTTCTTT. Protein product: CASSYVQSYTEAFF.

The J gene is TRBJ1-2, the V gene TRBV24-1; possible D gene TRBD1, 6 bases. This CDR3 region has 12 residues. Germline V CDR1 and CDR2: KGHDR, SFDVKD. V was pared by 4 bases and J by 7 bases, with 9 bases between. CDR3 residues: CATSDSRGGYTF. DNA for the CDR3: TGTGCCACCAGTGACTCCAGGGGTGGCTACACCTTC.

The chain combines TRBV11-1 with TRBJ2-6; D may be TRBD2 (5 bases). This CDR3 has 16 amino acids. Germline V gene data show CDR1 as SGHAT and CDR2 as FQDESV (reference sequence). V lost 5 bases to trimming and J lost 2 bases, with 13 bases between them. In DNA, the CDR3 is TGTGCCAGCAGCCCCCGTCCCGGGGCTGGGGCCAACGTCCTGACTTTC. It codes for CASSPRPGAGANVLTF.

The chain carries TRBV6-1 and TRBJ2-2; tentative D call: TRBD2 (6 bases). Germline V lookup: CDR1 MNHNS, CDR2 SASEGT. Trimming stripped 5 bases from V and 1 base from J, with 17 bases between. This CDR3 is 17 amino acids long. This chain's CDR3 is CASSPLEASVNTGELFF. The CDR3 nucleotides read TGTGCCAGCAGTCCCCTGGAGGCTAGCGTGAACACCGGGGAGCTGTTTTTT.

This clonotype was detected a few times. This chain joins TRBV14 and TRBJ2-5; maybe TRBD2 (6 bases). The CDR3 has 14 amino acids. CDR1 and CDR2 (germline): SGHDN, FVKESK. V lost 4 bases and J 2 bases, leaving 11 bases between the germline ends. The CDR3, as DNA: TGTGCCAGCAGCCGTAGCGGAGATCAAGAGACCCAGTACTTC. Encoded protein: CASSRSGDQETQYF.

The CDR3 spells CSVEGGGRGGTEAFF. The DNA of the CDR3 is TGCAGCGTTGAAGGGGGGGGCAGGGGTGGCACTGAAGCTTTCTTT. This chain uses TRBV29-1 with TRBJ1-1, with D possibly being TRBD1 (6 bases). The CDR3 is 15 amino acids. Trimming shortened V by 1 base and J by 4 bases, and 16 bases separated the two germline ends. Looked up from germline, CDR1 is SQVTM and CDR2 is ANQGSEA. Combining the CDR3 with reference TRBV29-1 and TRBJ1-1 gives the whole variable domain SAVISQKPSRDICQRGTSLTIQCQVDSQVTMMFWYRQQPGQSLTLIATANQGSEATYESGFVIDKFPISRPNLTFSTLTVSNMSPEDSSIYLCSVEGGGRGGTEAFFGQGTRLTVV.

This clonotype was counted ten times or more. The genes are TRBV20-1 and TRBJ1-2; 10 bases match TRBD1. The CDR3 spans 12 residues. Looked up from germline, CDR1 is DFQATT and CDR2 is SNEGSKA (reference sequence). With V trimmed by 6 bases and J by 4 bases, 2 bases remained unmatched. Here the CDR3 DNA reads TGCAGTGCCCGGACAGGGGGCTATGGCTACACCTTC. Encoded protein: CSARTGGYGYTF.

This chain uses TRBV10-3 with TRBJ1-4; 9 positions match TRBD1. Germline-derived CDR1 and CDR2 are ENHRY and SYGVKD. Trimming at V came to 6 bases and at J to 8 bases, leaving 7 bases not matched to a gene. The CDR3 runs to 14 residues. The CDR3 bases are TGTGCCATCAGCCGGACAGGGGCGGAGGAAAAACTGTTTTTT. Translated, it gives CAISRTGAEEKLFF.

The rearrangement joins TRBV5-1 to TRBJ1-1, with D hard to call. Germline V gives CDR1 SGHRS, CDR2 YFSETQ. Trimming took off 4 bases at V and 0 bases at J, with 16 bases between the two ends. This CDR3 has 16 residues. CDR3 DNA sequence: TGCGCCAGCAGCACCCTATCGAGTGGCATGAACACTGAAGCTTTCTTT. Amino acid sequence: CASSTLSSGMNTEAFF. Drawing the rest from reference TRBV5-1 and TRBJ1-1, the complete variable domain is KAGVTQTPRYLIKTRGQQVTLSCSPISGHRSVSWYQQTPGQGLQFLFEYFSETQRNKGNFPGRFSGRQFSNSRSEMNVSTLELGDSALYLCASSTLSSGMNTEAFFGQGTRLTVV.

The V gene is TRBV11-2, the J gene TRBJ2-5; D is unresolved. The CDR3 has 15 residues. V lost 0 bases to trimming and J lost 5 bases, with 13 bases between them. The germline gives CDR1 SGHAT, CDR2 FQNNGV. CDR3 nucleotide sequence: TGTGCCAGCAGCTTAGAGTGGAGTGAGAGGGAGACCCAGTACTTC. It translates to CASSLEWSERETQYF.

The chain has TRBV6-2 or TRBV6-3 and TRBJ2-7; no firm D call. V lost 10 bases to trimming and J lost 4 bases, with 17 bases between them. Germline CDR1 and CDR2: MNHEY and SVGEGT. This CDR3 is built from 13 residues. The CDR3 protein is CATQTGVGYEQYF. The CDR3 nucleotides read TGTGCCACCCAGACGGGTGTGGGGTACGAGCAGTACTTC.

The rearrangement uses TRBV30 and TRBJ1-2; D may be TRBD1 (6 bases). V was clipped by 5 bases and J by 8 bases, with 24 bases between them. This CDR3 comprises 15 residues. The germline V gene encodes CDR1 GTSNPN and CDR2 SVGIG (reference sequence). The CDR3 region is CAWEATGRSMGGYTF. CDR3 nucleotides: TGTGCCTGGGAAGCCACAGGGAGATCTATGGGAGGCTACACCTTC. The full variable domain, with the rest looked up from reference TRBV30 and TRBJ1-2, is SQTIHQWPATLVQPVGSPLSLECTVEGTSNPNLYWYRQAAGRGLQLLFYSVGIGQISSEVPQNLSASRPQDRQFILSSKKLLLSDSGFYLCAWEATGRSMGGYTFGSGTRLTVV.

This clonotype was observed a few times. The chain joins TRBV7-9 to TRBJ1-3, with D perhaps TRBD1 (5 bases). Germline lookup yields CDR1 SEHNR and CDR2 FQNEAQ (reference sequence). V gave up 4 bases and J gave up 4 bases, with 17 bases separating them. The CDR3 runs 16 residues. The CDR3 spells CASSSGHNVPGNTIYF. For the CDR3, the DNA is TGTGCCAGCAGCTCAGGACATAATGTGCCCGGAAACACCATATATTTT.

The chain joins TRBV12-3 or TRBV12-4 to TRBJ1-1; a possible D gene is TRBD1 (5 bases). Between the trimmed V and J ends, which lost 4 bases and 0 bases, there was a span of 9 bases. The CDR3 has 14 residues. DNA of the CDR3: TGTGCCAGCAGTTGGCAGGGAGTGAACACTGAAGCTTTCTTT. This gives the protein CASSWQGVNTEAFF.

This clonotype showed up many times. The chain recombines TRBV2 with TRBJ2-7; a weak D match, TRBD2 (5 bases). This CDR3 region has 15 residues. The V end lost 6 bases, the J end lost 4 bases, and 19 bases lay between the germline ends. CDR1 and CDR2 from the germline V gene are SNHLY and FYNNEI. CDR3 bases: TGTGCCAGCAGCCTAGGACTCCTGGAGTCATACGAGCAGTACTTC. Encoded protein: CASSLGLLESYEQYF. Complete variable domain (other parts from reference TRBV2 and TRBJ2-7): EPEVTQTPSHQVTQMGQEVILRCVPISNHLYFYWYRQILGQKVEFLVSFYNNEISEKSEIFDDQFSVERPDGSNFTLKIRSTKLEDSAMYFCASSLGLLESYEQYFGPGTRLTVT.

This clonotype showed up just a few times. The chain has TRBV6-9 and TRBJ1-1, with D possibly matching TRBD1 (5 bases). CDR1 and CDR2 (germline): MNHGY, SVAAGI. The V gene lost 2 bases and the J gene lost 6 bases, with 10 bases spanning the gap. The CDR3 is 13 residues long. CDR3 DNA sequence: TGTGCCAGCAGTTATCAGGGTTGGCCTGAAGCTTTCTTT. Translation gives CASSYQGWPEAFF.

The sample holds a few counts of this clonotype. V usage is TRBV28 and J usage is TRBJ1-1; a weak D match, TRBD1 (6 bases). V lost 6 bases and J 6 bases, leaving 17 bases between the germline ends. This CDR3 is 14 amino acids long. Per the germline V gene, CDR1 is MDHEN and CDR2 is SYDVKM. Written as DNA, the CDR3 is TGTGCCAGCAGCCCTACAGGGCTCGGGGCTGAAGCTTTCTTT. Protein product: CASSPTGLGAEAFF. Full variable domain (remainder filled in from reference TRBV28 and TRBJ1-1): DVKVTQSSRYLVKRTGEKVFLECVQDMDHENMFWYRQDPGLGLRLIYFSYDVKMKEKGDIPEGYSVSREKKERFSLILESASTNQTSMYLCASSPTGLGAEAFFGQGTRLTVV.

J is TRBJ1-6 and V is TRBV6-1, with TRBD1 matching over 7 bases. This CDR3 contains 14 residues. The ends lost 5 bases at V and 8 bases at J; junction bases unmatched: 6. Germline V lookup: CDR1 MNHNS, CDR2 SASEGT. The CDR3 region has the DNA TGTGCCAGCAGTCACGGACAGGAGTATTCACCCCTCCACTTT. It translates to CASSHGQEYSPLHF.

In this sample, this clonotype turned up a few times. The CDR3 region has the DNA TGTGCCAGCAGTTACGGCGGGAGGACCTACGAGCAGTACTTC. Translating gives CASSYGGRTYEQYF. This chain connects TRBV6-5 to TRBJ2-7; 8 bases line up with TRBD2. CDR3 length equals 14 residues. Germline CDR1 MNHEY, CDR2 SVGAGI. Trimming took 2 bases from V and 2 from J; bases not matched to a gene: 2.

The chain joins TRBV19 to TRBJ1-5; D not resolved. The CDR3 has 12 amino acids. Germline CDR1 is LNHDA and CDR2 is SQIVND (reference sequence). Trimming left V 7 bases short and J 3 bases short, with 7 bases between. In DNA form, the CDR3 reads TGTGCCAGTACGTTTTACAATCAGCCCCAGCATTTT. Translation: CASTFYNQPQHF.

To note about this clonotype: This may stem from a read error, because a much larger clone lies one nucleotide away. J is TRBJ2-7 and V is TRBV20-1; possible D gene TRBD2, 5 bases. CDR1 is DFQATT and CDR2 is SNEGSKA in the germline V gene (reference sequence). Trimming took off 3 bases at V and 4 bases at J, with 16 bases between the two ends. This CDR3 region has 14 residues. DNA for the CDR3: TGCAGTGCTAGGGGCAAGCCTCGGAGGTACGAGCAGTACTTC. It is translated as CSARGKPRRYEQYF.